Listed below are T cell receptor beta chains from one sample, sequenced in a study of beta chain features in type 1 diabetes. Measured with immunoSEQ multiplex PCR; TCRdb has only the in-frame clones, and not every one. In the table there are 100,000 to 150,000 clones, approximately 9% of which are singletons. The sample comprised central memory CD4+ T cells from blood. These receptors were taken from a man younger than 45 with type 1 diabetes. Both conserved end residues are part of each CDR3. A D gene is named only where the DNA matches it firmly. Expanded clones are given a class, and other clones once, few, many or no size at all.

few | TRBJ2-2 | 13 | TRBV25-1 | NA | TGTGCCAGCAGTGCGGACTACAGGGGGGAGCTGTTTTTT | CASSADYRGELFF
NA | TRBJ2-7 | 13 | TRBV7-9 | NA | TGTGCCAGCAGCTGGGACAACTCCTACGAGCAGTACTTC | CASSWDNSYEQYF
NA | TRBJ1-1 | 12 | TRBV28 | NA | TGTGCCAGCAGTTTAAGGAGCACTGAAGCTTTCTTT | CASSLRSTEAFF
NA | TRBJ1-1 | 14 | TRBV28 | NA | TGTGCCAGCAGTTTAAGGGGTTATGTCACTGAAGCTTTCTTT | CASSLRGYVTEAFF
NA | TRBJ1-2 | 16 | TRBV4-3 | TRBD1 | TGCGCCAGCAGCAACCGGGCGCAGGGGGGTTTCTATGGCTACACCTTC | CASSNRAQGGFYGYTF
NA | TRBJ2-1 | 15 | TRBV2 | TRBD2 | TGTGCCAGCAGTGAAGCCGGACTAGCGTTAAATGAGCAGTTCTTC | CASSEAGLALNEQFF
few | TRBJ1-1 | 15 | TRBV5-4 | TRBD1 | TGTGCCAGCAGCTCCGGGACAGCGAAGAACACTGAAGCTTTCTTT | CASSSGTAKNTEAFF
NA | TRBJ1-1 | 15 | TRBV28 | NA | TGTGCCAGCAGCAAAGGTGACAGCCCGAACACTGAAGCTTTCTTT | CASSKGDSPNTEAFF
NA | TRBJ2-7 | 16 | TRBV7-3 | TRBD1 | TGTGCCAGCAGCTCCGGGCCTCTGACAGGGAAGTACGAGCAGTACTTC | CASSSGPLTGKYEQYF
few | TRBJ1-6 | 14 | TRBV7-3 | NA | TGTGCCAGCAGCCAGGGGAATGCGAATTCACCCCTCCACTTT | CASSQGNANSPLHF
few | TRBJ2-1 | 13 | TRBV6-6 | NA | TGTGCCAGCCCACGAACAGGGTTCAATGAGCAGTTCTTC | CASPRTGFNEQFF
few | TRBJ2-3 | 15 | TRBV7-2 | TRBD1 | TGTGCCAGCAGCTCCCAGGGACAGGGGTTCGATACGCAGTATTTT | CASSSQGQGFDTQYF
NA | TRBJ1-1 | 13 | TRBV5-6 | NA | TGTGCCAGCAGCTGGGGGGATGGCACTGAAGCTTTCTTT | CASSWGDGTEAFF
NA | TRBJ1-1 | 14 | TRBV23-1 | NA | TGCGCCAGCAGTCTTCGGGGGATGAGGACTGAAGCTTTCTTT | CASSLRGMRTEAFF
few | TRBJ2-3 | 17 | TRBV7-2 | TRBD2 | TGTGCCAGCAGCCAGAGACTAGCGGGGGACCGCACAGATACGCAGTATTTT | CASSQRLAGDRTDTQYF
few | TRBJ1-1 | 13 | TRBV7-2 | NA | TGTGCCAGCAGCTTAGAACAGAACACTGAAGCTTTCTTT | CASSLEQNTEAFF
NA | TRBJ1-5 | 15 | TRBV28 | TRBD1 | TGTGCCAGCAGTTTTTCCAGGGGGTGGAATCAGCCCCAGCATTTT | CASSFSRGWNQPQHF
few | TRBJ2-3 | 17 | TRBV4-2 | TRBD2 | TGTGCCAGCAGCCAAGACGGGCGGGGGGGCACAACAGATACGCAGTATTTT | CASSQDGRGGTTDTQYF
few | TRBJ2-2 | 14 | TRBV4-1 | TRBD1 | TGCGCCAGCAGCCATCGACAGGGGGACGGGGAGCTGTTTTTT | CASSHRQGDGELFF
few | TRBJ2-7 | 16 | TRBV12-5 | TRBD1 | TGTGCTAGTGGTTCGCTCCGGGACAGGAGTTACTACGAGCAGTACTTC | CASGSLRDRSYYEQYF
NA | TRBJ2-1 | 16 | TRBV7-3 | TRBD1 | TGTGCCAGCAGCGCAATTCCGGGACAGGGGGCGAGGAAGCAGTTCTTC | CASSAIPGQGARKQFF
NA | TRBJ1-2 | 13 | TRBV4-2 | NA | TGTGCCAGCAGCCCCGCAGGGGTCGGCGGCTACACCTTC | CASSPAGVGGYTF
few | TRBJ1-3 | 15 | TRBV16 | NA | TGTGCCAGCAGCCCTACATCAGGCTCTGGAAACACCATATATTTT | CASSPTSGSGNTIYF
NA | TRBJ2-3 | 15 | TRBV7-2 | NA | TGTGCCAGCAGCGTCGGGGGATCCCCGACAGATACGCAGTATTTT | CASSVGGSPTDTQYF
NA | TRBJ2-1 | 14 | TRBV9 | TRBD2 | TGTGCCAGCAGCGAAACTAGCGGATACAATGAGCAGTTCTTC | CASSETSGYNEQFF
few | TRBJ2-1 | 13 | TRBV11-2 | NA | TGTGCCAGCAGCCTTTATGAGATTAATGAGCAGTTCTTC | CASSLYEINEQFF
few | TRBJ1-1 | 14 | TRBV4-3 | NA | TGCGCCAGCAGCCAAGAACCGGGGAGAACTGAAGCTTTCTTT | CASSQEPGRTEAFF
NA | TRBJ1-5 | 15 | TRBV7-8 | NA | TGTGCCAGCAGCTTAGATGGACAGCCGAATCAGCCCCAGCATTTT | CASSLDGQPNQPQHF
few | TRBJ2-1 | 15 | TRBV29-1 | TRBD2 | TGCAGCGTTGAAGATAAGGCGGGGGGGTCGGGTGAGCAGTTCTTC | CSVEDKAGGSGEQFF
NA | TRBJ2-1 | 15 | TRBV7-2 | TRBD2 | TGTGCCAGCAGCTTAAGCCAGCGGGGGGGCTATGAGCAGTTCTTC | CASSLSQRGGYEQFF
NA | TRBJ2-1 | 14 | TRBV6-5 | NA | TGTGCCAGCAGTTACTCGGCCATATACAATGAGCAGTTCTTC | CASSYSAIYNEQFF
NA | TRBJ2-7 | 14 | TRBV25-1 | TRBD1 | TGTGCCAGCAGTGCTAGGCAGGGGGCCCGCGAGCAGTACTTC | CASSARQGAREQYF
many | TRBJ2-7 | 15 | TRBV5-6 | TRBD1 | TGTGCCAGCAGCCACCAGGGGGACCCCCTCGCGGAGCAGTACTTC | CASSHQGDPLAEQYF
NA | TRBJ2-5 | 13 | TRBV5-4 | NA | TGTGCCAGCAGCCCACAGGGAGAGGAGACCCAGTACTTC | CASSPQGEETQYF
NA | TRBJ2-3 | 15 | TRBV7-2 | NA | TGTGCCAGCAGCTCCCGGTCTGCTAGCACAGATACGCAGTATTTT | CASSSRSASTDTQYF
few | TRBJ2-2 | 16 | TRBV2 | TRBD2 | TGTGCCAGCAGTGAAGTGGGAGGGTCGGACACCGGGGAGCTGTTTTTT | CASSEVGGSDTGELFF
NA | TRBJ2-3 | 13 | TRBV6-6 | NA | TGTGCCAGCAGCGGGGAGGGCACAGATACGCAGTATTTT | CASSGEGTDTQYF
few | TRBJ1-2 | 14 | TRBV7-2 | TRBD1 | TGTGCCAGCAGCCAAAGGGACAGGGGCTATGGCTACACCTTC | CASSQRDRGYGYTF
NA | TRBJ2-5 | 14 | TRBV30 | NA | TGTGCCTGGAGTACAGGGAATGGCGGGGAGACCCAGTACTTC | CAWSTGNGGETQYF
NA | TRBJ2-1 | 15 | TRBV7-3 | TRBD2 | TGTGCCAGCAGCTTACTCGGGGGGGAGAGGAATGAGCAGTTCTTC | CASSLLGGERNEQFF
few | TRBJ2-7 | 12 | TRBV2 | NA | TGTGCCAGCAGGAGGGCCGTCTGGGAGCAGTACTTC | CASRRAVWEQYF
NA | TRBJ2-1 | 17 | TRBV28 | NA | TGTGCCAGCAGTTCCCCGTACACCCCAGGGACCTACAATGAGCAGTTCTTC | CASSSPYTPGTYNEQFF
few | TRBJ2-3 | 15 | TRBV5-6 | NA | TGTGCCAGCAGCTTGCGAGGGGGAGGGGGATATACGCAGTATTTT | CASSLRGGGGYTQYF
few | TRBJ2-3 | 15 | TRBV7-2 | TRBD2 | TGTGCCAGCAGCTTAGTAGCGGGGGAGGTAAATACGCAGTATTTT | CASSLVAGEVNTQYF
NA | TRBJ2-7 | 14 | TRBV5-1 | NA | TGCGCCAGCAACACTCAGACTACAGGGAACGAGCAGTACTTC | CASNTQTTGNEQYF
few | TRBJ1-1 | 12 | TRBV5-4 | NA | TGTGCCAGCAGCCTCCCCGCGACTGAAGCTTTCTTT | CASSLPATEAFF
NA | TRBJ1-2 | 16 | TRBV19 | NA | TGTGCCAGTAGTATAAAGCGAGGGGACAAGGACTATGGCTACACCTTC | CASSIKRGDKDYGYTF
few | TRBJ1-6 | 13 | TRBV2 | NA | TGTGCCAGCAGCGAGGGGGTTGGATCACCCCTCCACTTT | CASSEGVGSPLHF
few | TRBJ1-5 | 12 | TRBV10-3 | NA | TGTGCCATTAGCCAACCCGATCAGCCCCAGCATTTT | CAISQPDQPQHF
NA | TRBJ1-1 | 15 | TRBV5-1 | NA | TGCGCCAGCAGCTTCAGGGGACCCATGAACACTGAAGCTTTCTTT | CASSFRGPMNTEAFF
NA | TRBJ2-1 | 15 | TRBV28 | NA | TGTGCCAGCACCCTTCACTTGAGCTCCTACAATGAGCAGTTCTTC | CASTLHLSSYNEQFF
NA | TRBJ2-7 | 15 | TRBV15 | NA | TGTGCCACCAGCACCGAGAAAACAGGGCCCCGGGAGCAGTACTTC | CATSTEKTGPREQYF
NA | TRBJ1-5 | 13 | TRBV2 | TRBD1 | TGTGCCAGCACGGGACAGGGACGTCAGCCCCAGCATTTT | CASTGQGRQPQHF
few | TRBJ1-5 | 13 | TRBV10-3 | NA | TGTGCCATCACGACAGACCTCAATCAGCCCCAGCATTTT | CAITTDLNQPQHF
few | TRBJ2-3 | 18 | TRBV4-3 | TRBD2 | TGCGCCAGCAGCCAAGATCTGGGACAGCGGGGGGTGAGAGATACGCAGTATTTT | CASSQDLGQRGVRDTQYF
few | TRBJ1-2 | 14 | TRBV7-3 | TRBD1 | TGTGCCAGCAGCCCCGGGACAGAGGCTTATGGCTACACCTTC | CASSPGTEAYGYTF
few | TRBJ1-2 | 11 | TRBV29-1 | NA | TGCAGCGGGATGGGGGGATGGGGCTACACCTTC | CSGMGGWGYTF
few | TRBJ1-4 | 14 | TRBV28 | NA | TGTGCCAGCAAAAGACAGTCCTCTGGTGAAAAACTGTTTTTT | CASKRQSSGEKLFF
NA | TRBJ2-3 | 14 | TRBV30 | TRBD2 | TGTGCCTGGAGTGAAGCGGGGGGCACAGATACGCAGTATTTT | CAWSEAGGTDTQYF